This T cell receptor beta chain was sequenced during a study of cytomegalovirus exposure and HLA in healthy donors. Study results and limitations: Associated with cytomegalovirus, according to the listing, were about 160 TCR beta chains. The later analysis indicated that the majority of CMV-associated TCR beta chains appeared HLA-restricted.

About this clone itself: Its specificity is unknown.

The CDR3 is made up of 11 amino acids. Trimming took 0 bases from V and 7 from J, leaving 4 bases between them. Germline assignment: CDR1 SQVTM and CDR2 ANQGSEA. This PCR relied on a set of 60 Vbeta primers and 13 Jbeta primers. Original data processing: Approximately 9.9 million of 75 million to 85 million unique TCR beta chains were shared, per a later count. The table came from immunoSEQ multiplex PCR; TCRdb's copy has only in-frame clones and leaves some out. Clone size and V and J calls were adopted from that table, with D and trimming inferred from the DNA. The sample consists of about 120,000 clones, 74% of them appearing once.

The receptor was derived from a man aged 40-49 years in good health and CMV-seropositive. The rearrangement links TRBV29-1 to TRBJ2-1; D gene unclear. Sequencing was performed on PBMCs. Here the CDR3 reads CSVEDLNEQFF. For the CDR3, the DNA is TGCAGCGTTGAAGATTTAAATGAGCAGTTCTTC.